This T cell receptor beta chain emerged from a study of blood T cell repertoires in COVID-19. About the study: Italy, Spain and the United States were the sources of the convalescent and acute COVID-19 samples. Sample material is recorded as cDNA or gDNA derived from T cells, B-cell-depleted T cells, or PBMCs.

The CDR3 consists of 16 residues. Trimming took 4 bases from V and 1 from J; bases not matched to a gene: 5. Germline CDR1 is SQVTM and CDR2 is ANQGSEA. The authors' processing: Reference gene primer amplification yielded estimated nucleated cell counts. The data were produced by immunoSEQ multiplex PCR, yet TCRdb's version contains in-frame clones alone and is incomplete. V and J calls and clone size are those listed in that table; D and trimming were worked out from the DNA. The sample includes about 250,000 clones, roughly nine tenths of them seen just once. The source of this sequence is a woman aged 40 to 50 who had recovered from COVID-19. Sequences were obtained from peripheral blood. The chain combines TRBV29-1 with TRBJ2-3; 13 bases map to TRBD2. The CDR3 reads CSVGAGTSGGTDTQYF. The DNA of the CDR3 is TGCAGCGTTGGGGCCGGGACTAGCGGGGGCACAGATACGCAGTATTTT.